Below, 32 T cell receptor beta chains from the same sample are listed, as sequenced in a study of CD8 T cells in Susac syndrome. RNA was extracted with the RNeasy kit, and a quantity of roughly 0.45 to 1 ug was reverse transcribed using random hexamers. TCRdb recomputed calls from the immunoSEQ multiplex PCR reads with MiXCR, one row per CDR3 protein. The table includes about 70,000 distinct CDR3 sequences, 96% detected once. The sequenced material came from CD4+ T cells from PBMCs. The receptors come from a human donor with multiple sclerosis.

This clonotype was observed a single time. The chain couples TRBV6-1 to TRBJ2-3, with D unclear. The germline V and J ends were trimmed by 6 bases and 1 base, with 17 bases remaining between them. From germline, CDR1 is MNHNS and CDR2 SASEGT. The CDR3 sequence is 16 residues long. Here the CDR3 DNA reads TGTGCCAGCAGGCCAAATAGTATCATGGGCACAGATACGCAGTATTTT. Its protein is CASRPNSIMGTDTQYF.

This chain joins TRBV20-1 and TRBJ2-2, with 7 bases fitting TRBD1. In germline, CDR1 is DFQATT, CDR2 SNEGSKA (reference sequence). The J segment lost 6 bases and the V segment lost 6 bases, leaving 13 bases of the junction unmatched. The CDR3 sequence is 15 residues long. As DNA, the CDR3 is TGCAGTGCAACAAGAGGGGGACAGCCCGCCGGGGAGCTGTTTTTT. It yields the protein CSATRGGQPAGELFF.

This sequence joins TRBV6-5 and TRBJ2-1, with TRBD1 matching 8 bases. This CDR3 spans 15 amino acids. From germline, CDR1 is MNHEY and CDR2 SVGAGI. V shed 5 bases and J 8 bases; nucleotides not matched to a gene: 11. DNA for the CDR3: TGTGCCAGCAGTAGCACTCGACAGGGGCCCGATGAGCAGTTCTTC. Translation gives CASSSTRQGPDEQFF.

V gene TRBV7-9 combines with J gene TRBJ1-2; TRBD1 aligns across 7 bases. J was trimmed by 3 bases and V by 4 bases; bases with no gene match: 8. CDR1 and CDR2 (germline): SEHNR, FQNEAQ (reference sequence). This CDR3 has 15 amino acids. The CDR3 spells CASSWDSRVDYGYTF. CDR3 in DNA: TGTGCCAGCAGCTGGGACAGCCGCGTGGACTATGGCTACACCTTC.

This rearrangement joins TRBV7-3 to TRBJ2-5; 7 bases line up with TRBD2. J gave up 2 bases and V 0 bases, and 6 bases lay outside the gene matches. CDR3 size: 16 residues. Germline CDR1 and CDR2: SGHTA and FQGTGA. Written as DNA, the CDR3 is TGTGCCAGCAGCTTAACCGGGAGGCGGGGACAAGAGACCCAGTACTTC. As protein: CASSLTGRRGQETQYF.

The rearrangement joins TRBV19 to TRBJ2-1; the D gene is possibly TRBD2 (6 bases). Trimming took 6 bases from V and 3 from J, leaving 15 bases between them. CDR1 is LNHDA and CDR2 is SQIVND in the germline V gene (reference sequence). There are 15 residues in the CDR3. CDR3 DNA sequence: TGTGCCAGTAGAAAGGAGGGCAGGGTCTACAATGAGCAGTTCTTC. Its translation is CASRKEGRVYNEQFF.

The chain's CDR3 is CASTENLGKTQYF. CDR3 DNA sequence: TGTGCCAGTACCGAGAACCTTGGGAAGACCCAGTACTTC. V gene TRBV19 combines with J gene TRBJ2-5; D unresolved. Germline V gene lookup returns CDR1 LNHDA and CDR2 SQIVND (reference sequence). The CDR3 is 13 residues long. Deletions cut 7 bases from V and 6 bases from J, with 15 bases between.

The genes are TRBV7-9 and TRBJ2-7, with D perhaps TRBD2 (7 bases). CDR1 and CDR2 from the germline V gene are SEHNR and FQNEAQ (reference sequence). V was clipped by 1 base and J by 0 bases, with 13 bases between them. The CDR3 runs 16 residues. The CDR3 is CASSLGGGGPSYEQYF. The CDR3 DNA sequence: TGTGCCAGCAGCTTAGGAGGCGGGGGCCCCTCCTACGAGCAGTACTTC.

The V gene is TRBV19, the J gene TRBJ1-1; D unresolved. CDR3 length: 13 amino acids. Trimming left V 9 bases short and J 0 bases short, with 11 bases between. The V gene's germline CDR1 is LNHDA and CDR2 SQIVND (reference sequence). CDR3 bases: TGTGCCAGCGGCGCATCAGTGAACACTGAAGCTTTCTTT. It specifies CASGASVNTEAFF.

This clonotype was recorded only once. DNA of the CDR3: TGTGCCACCAGCAGAGATTTGGCAGTCCAAGAGACCCAGTACTTC. Translation gives CATSRDLAVQETQYF. The chain recombines TRBV15 with TRBJ2-5, with D unresolved. Germline assignment: CDR1 LNHNV and CDR2 YYDKDF (reference sequence). The CDR3 loop spans 15 amino acids. V shed 0 bases and J shed 1 base, with 9 bases lying between them.

The chain uses TRBV29-1 and TRBJ1-2; 7 positions match TRBD1. The germline CDR1 and CDR2 sequences are SQVTM and ANQGSEA. With 4 bases clipped from V and 4 bases from J, the junction kept 6 bases outside the gene matches. CDR3 length equals 13 residues. The CDR3 reads CSVVRDSSYGYTF. CDR3 DNA sequence: TGCAGCGTTGTTCGGGACAGCTCCTATGGCTACACCTTC.

The CDR3 DNA reads TGTGCCAGCAGTTTCCAATCCCTAGGTAGGGGAAACACTGAAGCTTTCTTT. This sequence encodes CASSFQSLGRGNTEAFF. This sequence joins TRBV12-3 or TRBV12-4 and TRBJ1-1, with a possible D match to TRBD1 (5 bases). V gave up 3 bases and J gave up 2 bases, with 19 bases separating them. This CDR3 has 17 residues.

The chain is built from TRBV9 and TRBJ2-1; perhaps TRBD1 as D (7 bases). There are 19 residues in the CDR3. V lost 0 bases, J lost 0 bases, and 19 bases lay in between. Germline lookup yields CDR1 SGDLS and CDR2 YYNGEE. The CDR3 loop is CASSVAPGGKRSSYNEQFF. CDR3 in DNA: TGTGCCAGCAGCGTAGCTCCAGGGGGGAAAAGGAGCTCCTACAATGAGCAGTTCTTC.

The J gene is TRBJ2-1, the V gene TRBV6-2 or TRBV6-3; D may be TRBD1 or TRBD2 (5 bases each). With 8 bases removed from V and 6 bases from J, the gap between germline ends came to 8 bases. The CDR3 length is 11 residues. Germline values: CDR1 MNHEY, CDR2 SVGEGT. This CDR3 is CASEGRNEQFF. The DNA for the CDR3 is TGTGCCAGCGAGGGGCGCAATGAGCAGTTCTTC.

This chain connects TRBV30 to TRBJ2-1; 10 bases are shared with TRBD1. There are 16 residues in the CDR3. Germline V gene lookup returns CDR1 GTSNPN and CDR2 SVGIG (reference sequence). V lost 0 bases and J lost 2; bases outside the gene matches: 4. This CDR3 is CAWSVGGQGPYNEQFF. The CDR3 bases are TGTGCCTGGAGTGTCGGGGGACAGGGGCCCTACAATGAGCAGTTCTTC.

This chain joins TRBV12-3 or TRBV12-4 and TRBJ1-1; weak D call: TRBD1 (5 bases). The V end was cut by 6 bases, the J end by 3 bases, with 17 bases between. CDR3 size: 15 residues. The CDR3 protein is CASSPNWGVDTEAFF. The CDR3 DNA sequence: TGTGCCAGCAGCCCCAATTGGGGGGTGGACACTGAAGCTTTCTTT.

The rearrangement uses TRBV12-3 or TRBV12-4 and TRBJ2-7; D ambiguous. This CDR3 spans 12 amino acids. Trimming removed 5 bases at V and 12 bases at J, with 17 bases between. This CDR3 is CASSPPGSGLYF. The CDR3 DNA reads TGTGCCAGCAGTCCCCCGGGTAGTGGGCTGTACTTC.

V gene TRBV4-3 combines with J gene TRBJ2-7, with D uncertain. This CDR3 comprises 14 residues. With 0 bases removed from V and 2 bases from J, the gap between germline ends came to 8 bases. Germline lookup yields CDR1 LGHNA and CDR2 YSLEER. CDR3 DNA: TGCGCCAGCAGCCAAGATCCGGGCCCCTACGAGCAGTACTTC. This gives the protein CASSQDPGPYEQYF.

V usage is TRBV11-2 and J usage is TRBJ2-2, with no clear D. Germline assignment: CDR1 SGHAT and CDR2 FQNNGV. This CDR3 region has 16 residues. V lost 3 bases and J lost 0, with 11 bases in between. CDR3 nucleotides: TGTGCCAGCAGCTTCCGCTACGGGCCGAACACCGGGGAGCTGTTTTTT. It yields the protein CASSFRYGPNTGELFF.

In nucleotides, the CDR3 is TGCAGTGCTAGGCTACAAGGCTACGAGCAGTACTTC. This encodes CSARLQGYEQYF. The rearrangement joins TRBV20-1 to TRBJ2-7; D unclear. Per the germline V gene, CDR1 is DFQATT and CDR2 is SNEGSKA (reference sequence). The CDR3 extends over 12 amino acids. Trimming took off 3 bases at V and 3 bases at J, with 9 bases between the two ends.

This clonotype has a handful of counts. The chain is built from TRBV2 and TRBJ2-2; possible D gene TRBD1, 6 bases. Germline V gene lookup returns CDR1 SNHLY and CDR2 FYNNEI. V lost 5 bases to trimming and J lost 6 bases, with 10 bases between them. The CDR3 runs 13 residues. CDR3 in amino acids: CASSLTGSGELFF. The CDR3 nucleotides read TGTGCCAGCAGTCTTACAGGGTCCGGGGAGCTGTTTTTT. Full variable domain (missing parts from reference TRBV2 and TRBJ2-2): EPEVTQTPSHQVTQMGQEVILRCVPISNHLYFYWYRQILGQKVEFLVSFYNNEISEKSEIFDDQFSVERPDGSNFTLKIRSTKLEDSAMYFCASSLTGSGELFFGEGSRLTVL.

The chain couples TRBV5-4 to TRBJ2-1, with D perhaps TRBD1 or TRBD2 (5 bases each). Germline CDR1 reads SGHNT; CDR2 reads YYREEE (reference sequence). The V end lost 5 bases, the J end lost 0 bases, and 12 bases lay between the germline ends. The length of the CDR3 is 15 residues. The CDR3 DNA reads TGTGCCAGCAGGAGGTGGGGGAGCTCCTACAATGAGCAGTTCTTC. Translated, it gives CASRRWGSSYNEQFF.

The V gene is TRBV6-1, the J gene TRBJ1-3; 7 positions agree with TRBD1. The junction had 12 bases not matched to a gene; V was cut back by 2 bases and J by 8 bases. This CDR3 is 16 amino acids long. The V gene's germline CDR1 is MNHNS and CDR2 SASEGT. DNA for the CDR3: TGTGCCAGCAGTGAAAGGCTCGGAGGCCAGGGGGACACCATATATTTT. It codes for CASSERLGGQGDTIYF.

The chain recombines TRBV29-1 with TRBJ1-5, with 7 bases identical to TRBD1. This CDR3 comprises 13 residues. J lost 7 bases, V lost 4 bases, and 7 bases had no gene match. Per germline, CDR1 SQVTM and CDR2 ANQGSEA. Here the CDR3 reads CSVANRGGQPQHF. Written as DNA, the CDR3 is TGCAGCGTTGCTAACAGGGGCGGGCAGCCCCAGCATTTT.

The chain recombines TRBV3-1 with TRBJ1-1; D remains ambiguous. This CDR3 has 12 residues. CDR1 and CDR2 from the germline V gene are LGHDT and YNNKEL (reference sequence). The V gene lost 8 bases and the J gene lost 0 bases, with 7 bases spanning the gap. In DNA, the CDR3 is TGTGCCAGCGGTTACATGAACACTGAAGCTTTCTTT. Translating gives CASGYMNTEAFF.

This chain links TRBV29-1 with TRBJ2-5; no definite D call. The CDR3 covers 12 residues. V lost 4 bases and J 3 bases, leaving 9 bases between the germline ends. CDR1 is SQVTM and CDR2 is ANQGSEA in the germline V gene. The DNA for the CDR3 is TGCAGCGTTGGGCGCGGAAAAGAGACCCAGTACTTC. It codes for CSVGRGKETQYF. The whole variable domain, filled in from reference TRBV29-1 and TRBJ2-5, reads SAVISQKPSRDICQRGTSLTIQCQVDSQVTMMFWYRQQPGQSLTLIATANQGSEATYESGFVIDKFPISRPNLTFSTLTVSNMSPEDSSIYLCSVGRGKETQYFGPGTRLLVL.

A single count supports this clonotype. The V gene is TRBV20-1, the J gene TRBJ2-3; perhaps TRBD2 as D (6 bases). Germline V lookup: CDR1 DFQATT, CDR2 SNEGSKA (reference sequence). Trimming cost V 6 bases and J 2 bases, with 12 bases left between them. The CDR3 is 13 residues long. CDR3 in amino acids: CSAGGLFTDTQYF. In DNA, the CDR3 is TGCAGTGCCGGGGGACTGTTCACAGATACGCAGTATTTT.

DNA for the CDR3: TGTGCCAGCAGCCAAACTCTGAACACTGAAGCTTTCTTT. Encoded protein: CASSQTLNTEAFF. V is TRBV3-1 and J is TRBJ1-1; no firm D call. Germline loops: CDR1 LGHDT, CDR2 YNNKEL (reference sequence). V was pared by 2 bases and J by 0 bases, with 4 bases between. The CDR3 totals 13 residues. The whole variable domain, remainder taken from reference TRBV3-1 and TRBJ1-1, is DTAVSQTPKYLVTQMGNDKSIKCEQNLGHDTMYWYKQDSKKFLKIMFSYNNKELIINETVPNRFSPKSPDKAHLNLHINSLELGDSAVYFCASSQTLNTEAFFGQGTRLTVV.

The V and J genes are TRBV7-2 and TRBJ2-1; D possibly corresponds to TRBD2 (6 bases). V was clipped by 1 base and J by 9 bases, with 16 bases between them. The CDR3 contains 15 residues. Per germline, CDR1 SGHTA and CDR2 FQGNSA. The CDR3 coding sequence is TGTGCCAGCAGCTTAGTACTGGGCCCGGGGGTTGAGCAGTTCTTC. Its protein product is CASSLVLGPGVEQFF.

The CDR3 DNA reads TGTGCCAGCAGCCTTTTGGGGACCACAGATACGCAGTATTTT. Amino acids: CASSLLGTTDTQYF. The V gene is TRBV7-2, the J gene TRBJ2-3, with D perhaps given as TRBD1 or TRBD2 (5 bases each). V was trimmed by 5 bases and J by 2 bases, leaving 11 bases between them. CDR1 and CDR2 (germline): SGHTA, FQGNSA. The CDR3 spans 14 residues.

The chain is built from TRBV28 and TRBJ2-4; D ambiguous. The V gene's germline CDR1 is MDHEN and CDR2 SYDVKM. There are 16 residues in the CDR3. V lost 0 bases to trimming and J lost 0 bases, with 9 bases between them. This CDR3 is CASSLWRLLAKNIQYF. The DNA for the CDR3 is TGTGCCAGCAGTTTATGGCGTCTCCTAGCCAAAAACATTCAGTACTTC.

The genes are TRBV9 and TRBJ2-1; 10 nucleotides agree with TRBD2. The V and J ends lost 0 bases and 1 base, in that order; junction bases with no gene match: 7. CDR3 size: 18 residues. Germline assignment: CDR1 SGDLS and CDR2 YYNGEE. CDR3: CASSVAWEAGGSYNEQFF. The CDR3 DNA follows: TGTGCCAGCAGCGTAGCTTGGGAAGCGGGGGGGTCCTACAATGAGCAGTTCTTC.